These T cell receptor beta chains were read from a single sample in a study of blood T cell repertoires in COVID-19. Only in-frame clones appear in the TCRdb table, and some are missing; sequencing was by immunoSEQ multiplex PCR. The data show 200,000 or so clones, 60% to 85% seen once. Sequenced material: peripheral blood. Receptor source: a man in his 60s with active or convalescent COVID-19. Each CDR3 is given with its conserved first and last residue. Each record gives: clone size, J gene, D gene, V gene, CDR3 DNA, CDR3 protein. D genes are given only for firm matches. Expanded clones are given a class, and other clones once, few, many or no size at all.

.	TRBJ2-7	TRBD1	TRBV15	TGTGCCACCAGCAACGACCGCAGGGGGCGCGAGCAGTACTTC	CATSNDRRGREQYF
.	TRBJ1-1	.	TRBV19	TGTGCCAGTAGTGGGAAGACAAGGACAGCTGAAGCTTTCTTT	CASSGKTRTAEAFF
.	TRBJ2-3	TRBD2	TRBV14	TGTGCCAGCAGCCAAGGGTTACTAGCGGGTACGCAGTATTTT	CASSQGLLAGTQYF
.	TRBJ2-1	TRBD2	TRBV9	TGTGCCAGCAGCGAAAGCGGGAGCTCCTACAATGAGCAGTTCTTC	CASSESGSSYNEQFF
.	TRBJ2-7	.	TRBV6-5	TGTGCCAGCAGCCCCGGGACTTTCCTTTACGAGCAGTACTTC	CASSPGTFLYEQYF
.	TRBJ2-7	TRBD1	TRBV28	TGTGCCAGCATAAAGGGGGCGAGGTACGAGCAGTACTTC	CASIKGARYEQYF
.	TRBJ2-1	TRBD2	TRBV7-2	TGTGCCAGCAACCTACGCGGGGGACCCTTTGGTCGGCAGTTCTTC	CASNLRGGPFGRQFF
few	TRBJ2-5	TRBD2	TRBV27	TGTGCCAGCAGTTTATCGGGGTTGGGACTAGGAGTGACCCAGTACTTC	CASSLSGLGLGVTQYF
.	TRBJ2-5	TRBD2	TRBV7-9	TGTGCCAGCAGCCCCGGGCTAGCGGGCTTAGAGACCCAGTACTTC	CASSPGLAGLETQYF
.	TRBJ2-3	.	TRBV19	TGTGCCAGTAGCGGCGGGATCGTAGAGGGGGATACGCAGTATTTT	CASSGGIVEGDTQYF
.	TRBJ2-1	.	TRBV6-1	TGTGCCAGCAGTGAAATCGGCGACTATGCCTACAATGAGCAGTTCTTC	CASSEIGDYAYNEQFF
.	TRBJ1-2	TRBD1	TRBV28	TGTGCCATCACAGGGGGCTATGGCTACACCTTC	CAITGGYGYTF
.	TRBJ2-1	TRBD1	TRBV6-5	TGTGCCAGCAGTTACGGAGACAGGGAGATTACTGAGCAGTTCTTC	CASSYGDREITEQFF
once	TRBJ1-4	TRBD1	TRBV19	TGTGCCAGTAGCTTACCGGACAGGGGTGAAAAACTGTTTTTT	CASSLPDRGEKLFF
few	TRBJ2-5	TRBD1	TRBV19	TGTGCCAGTAGTATACGTCCGGGACAGGGGGCAGAGACCCAGTACTTC	CASSIRPGQGAETQYF
.	TRBJ2-1	TRBD2	TRBV19	TGTGCCAGTAGTCCTAATAAGAGACGGGGGGCTAGCGGGAGTAACTATGAGCAGTTCTTC	CASSPNKRRGASGSNYEQFF
.	TRBJ1-2	TRBD1	TRBV28	TGTGCCAGCATCCCACCGGGACAGGGTGGCTACACCTTC	CASIPPGQGGYTF
.	TRBJ1-6	.	TRBV27	TGTGCCAGCAGTCAGTTCTCGGAGCCAAATTCACCCCTCCACTTT	CASSQFSEPNSPLHF
once	TRBJ2-7	.	TRBV25-1	TGTGCCAGCACCCCCCGGGACTCGCCCTACGAGCAGTACTTC	CASTPRDSPYEQYF
.	TRBJ1-2	TRBD1	TRBV7-9	TGTGCCAGCAGCTTAGAAGCCGGGACAGGGTTTGGCTACACCTTC	CASSLEAGTGFGYTF